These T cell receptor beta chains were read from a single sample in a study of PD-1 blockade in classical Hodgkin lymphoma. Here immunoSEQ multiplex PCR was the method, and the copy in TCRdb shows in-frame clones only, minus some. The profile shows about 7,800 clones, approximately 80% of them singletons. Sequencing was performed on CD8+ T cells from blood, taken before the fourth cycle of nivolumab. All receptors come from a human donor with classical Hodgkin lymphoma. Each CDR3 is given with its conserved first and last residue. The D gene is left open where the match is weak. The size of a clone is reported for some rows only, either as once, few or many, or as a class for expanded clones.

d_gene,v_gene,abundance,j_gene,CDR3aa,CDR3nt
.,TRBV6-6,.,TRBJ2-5,CASSYQTRETQYF,TGTGCCAGCAGTTATCAGACACGGGAGACCCAGTACTTC
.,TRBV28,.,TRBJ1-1,CASSLNPFITEAFF,TGTGCCAGCAGTTTAAATCCCTTTATCACTGAAGCTTTCTTT
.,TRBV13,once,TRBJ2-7,CASARGLYEQYF,TGTGCCAGCGCCCGGGGCCTTTACGAGCAGTACTTC
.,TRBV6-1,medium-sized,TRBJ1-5,CASSEEGRSNSNQPQHF,TGTGCCAGCAGTGAAGAGGGCAGGTCTAATAGCAATCAGCCCCAGCATTTT
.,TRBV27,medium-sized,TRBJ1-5,CASRARGGARQPQHF,TGTGCCAGCAGGGCACGAGGGGGGGCTCGTCAGCCCCAGCATTTT
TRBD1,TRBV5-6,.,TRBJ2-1,CASSSEGTGDNEQFF,TGTGCCAGCAGCTCGGAGGGGACAGGGGACAATGAGCAGTTCTTC
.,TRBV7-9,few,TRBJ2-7,CASSLVAGAINEQYF,TGTGCCAGCAGCTTAGTCGCGGGGGCGATAAACGAGCAGTACTTC
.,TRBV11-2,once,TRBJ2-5,CASSLRVGQKETQYF,TGTGCCAGCAGCTTAAGAGTTGGACAGAAAGAGACCCAGTACTTC
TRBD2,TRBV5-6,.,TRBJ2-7,CASSPGQGLADEQYF,TGTGCCAGCAGCCCAGGACAGGGACTAGCGGACGAGCAGTACTTC
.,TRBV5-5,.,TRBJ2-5,CASSLGGNPQETQYF,TGTGCCAGCAGCTTGGGGGGGAACCCACAAGAGACCCAGTACTTC
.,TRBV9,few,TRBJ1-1,CASSTGGTEAFF,TGTGCCAGCAGCACTGGGGGCACTGAAGCTTTCTTT
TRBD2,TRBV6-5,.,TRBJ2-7,CASTRLAANYEQYF,TGTGCCAGCACTAGACTAGCGGCTAACTACGAGCAGTACTTC